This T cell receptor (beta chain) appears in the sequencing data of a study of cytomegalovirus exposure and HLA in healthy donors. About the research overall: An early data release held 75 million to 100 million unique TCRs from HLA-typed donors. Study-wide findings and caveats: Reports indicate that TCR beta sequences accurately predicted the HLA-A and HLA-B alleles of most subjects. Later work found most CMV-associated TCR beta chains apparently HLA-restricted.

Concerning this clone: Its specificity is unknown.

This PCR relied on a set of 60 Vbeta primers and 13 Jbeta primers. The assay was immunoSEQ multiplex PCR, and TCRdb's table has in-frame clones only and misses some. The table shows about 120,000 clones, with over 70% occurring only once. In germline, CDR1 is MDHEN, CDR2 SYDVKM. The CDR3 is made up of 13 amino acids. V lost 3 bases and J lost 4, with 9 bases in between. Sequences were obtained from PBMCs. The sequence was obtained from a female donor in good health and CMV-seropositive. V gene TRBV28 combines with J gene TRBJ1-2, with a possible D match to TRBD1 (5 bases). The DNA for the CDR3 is TGTGCCAGCAGTTTGGGGCCTGTCTATGGCTACACCTTC. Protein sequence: CASSLGPVYGYTF.